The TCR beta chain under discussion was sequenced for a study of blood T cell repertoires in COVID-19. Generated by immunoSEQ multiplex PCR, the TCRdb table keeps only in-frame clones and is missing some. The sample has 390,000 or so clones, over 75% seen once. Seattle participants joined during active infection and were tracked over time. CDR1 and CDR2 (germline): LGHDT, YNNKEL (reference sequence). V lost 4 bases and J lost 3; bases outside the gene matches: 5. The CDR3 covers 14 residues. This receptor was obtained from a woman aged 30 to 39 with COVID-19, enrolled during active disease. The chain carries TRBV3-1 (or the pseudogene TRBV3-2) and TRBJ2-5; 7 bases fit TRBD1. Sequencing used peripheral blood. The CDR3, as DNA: TGTGCCAGCAGCCCTTATACAGGGGAAGAGACCCAGTACTTC. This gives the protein CASSPYTGEETQYF.